This TCR beta chain is drawn from a study of blood T cell repertoires in COVID-19. Sequenced by immunoSEQ multiplex PCR; TCRdb stores in-frame clones only, minus some. There are 200,000 to 300,000 clones in the sample; about 83% occur only once, and about 4% lies in the top ten. This clone was detected only once. This TCR derives from a middle-aged man with acute or convalescent COVID-19. The sample consisted of peripheral blood.

The DNA of the CDR3 is TGTGCCAGCAGCTTAACAACCAGGGGTGCAACTAATGAAAAACTGTTTTTT. This translates into CASSLTTRGATNEKLFF. The chain carries TRBV7-6 and TRBJ1-4; a possible D gene is TRBD1 (6 bases). The V gene lost 2 bases and the J gene lost 0 bases, with 13 bases spanning the gap. Germline V lookup: CDR1 SGHVS, CDR2 FNYEAQ. This CDR3 spans 17 amino acids.